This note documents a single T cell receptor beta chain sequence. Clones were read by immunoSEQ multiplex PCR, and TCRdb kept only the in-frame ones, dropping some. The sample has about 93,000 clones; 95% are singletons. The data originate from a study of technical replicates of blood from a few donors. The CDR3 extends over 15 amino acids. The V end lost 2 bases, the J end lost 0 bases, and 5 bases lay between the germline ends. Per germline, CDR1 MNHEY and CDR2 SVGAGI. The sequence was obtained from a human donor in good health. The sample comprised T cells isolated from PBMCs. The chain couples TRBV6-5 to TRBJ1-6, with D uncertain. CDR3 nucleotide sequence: TGTGCCAGCAGTTACGATAGCTCCTATAATTCACCCCTCCACTTT. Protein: CASSYDSSYNSPLHF.